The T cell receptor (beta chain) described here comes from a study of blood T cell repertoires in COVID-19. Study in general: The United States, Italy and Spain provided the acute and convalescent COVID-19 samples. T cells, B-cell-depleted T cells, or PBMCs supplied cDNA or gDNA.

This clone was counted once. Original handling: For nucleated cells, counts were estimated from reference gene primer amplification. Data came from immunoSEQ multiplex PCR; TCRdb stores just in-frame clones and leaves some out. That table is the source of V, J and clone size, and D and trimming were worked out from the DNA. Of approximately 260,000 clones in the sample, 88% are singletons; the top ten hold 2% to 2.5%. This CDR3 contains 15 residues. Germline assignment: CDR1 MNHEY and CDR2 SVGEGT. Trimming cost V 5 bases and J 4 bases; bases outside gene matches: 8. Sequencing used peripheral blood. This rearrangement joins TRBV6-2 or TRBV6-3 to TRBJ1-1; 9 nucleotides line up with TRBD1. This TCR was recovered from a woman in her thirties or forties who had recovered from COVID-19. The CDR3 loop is CASSPGQGWGTEAFF. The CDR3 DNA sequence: TGTGCCAGCAGTCCGGGACAGGGCTGGGGCACTGAAGCTTTCTTT.